This T cell receptor (beta chain) is from a study of OX40 agonist ivuxolimab in advanced cancers. Study-wide context: Patients were dosed with the agonistic anti-OX40 (CD134) antibody ivuxolimab. Dose-escalation subjects each had hepatocellular carcinoma, melanoma, renal cell or head and neck cancer.

Germline trimming cut 3 bases from V and 3 bases from J; bases unmatched to any gene: 5. CDR1 is MNHEY and CDR2 is SVGAGI in the germline V gene. This CDR3 spans 16 amino acids. With autoimmune disease history or systemic immunosuppression, patients were excluded. This table comes from immunoSEQ multiplex PCR, and its TCRdb copy is limited to in-frame clones, with some not included. This table holds tens of thousands of clones, 85% to 95% found once. General study findings and limits: Relative to CD4+ cells, CD8+ T cells on average had more expanded clones.

On this clone: What it recognizes is unknown.

The chain uses TRBV6-5 and TRBJ2-2; 9 bases are a match to TRBD2. Source: CD4+ or CD8+ T cells sorted from blood, taken in a trial of the OX40 agonist ivuxolimab. This sequence was found in an adult with an advanced solid tumor such as melanoma, head and neck, liver or kidney cancer. CDR3 amino acids: CASSYWLAGDTGELFF. The CDR3 nucleotides are TGTGCCAGCAGTTATTGGTTAGCGGGAGACACCGGGGAGCTGTTTTTT.